This note documents a single T cell receptor beta chain sequence. This CDR3 spans 16 amino acids. The V segment lost 4 bases and the J segment 5 bases; nucleotides outside the gene matches: 13. Germline assignment: CDR1 SGDLS and CDR2 YYNGEE. These data belong to a study of blood T cell repertoires in COVID-19. The wider study: COVID-19 samples collected from the United States, Italy and Spain covered acute and convalescent phases.

Here immunoSEQ multiplex PCR was the method, and the copy in TCRdb shows in-frame clones only, minus some. Altogether around 250,000 clones are present, approximately 80% being singletons, with the ten largest covering roughly 1.9%. This clonotype was sampled from a man aged 30 to 39 who had recovered from COVID-19. The sample consisted of peripheral blood. This sequence joins TRBV9 and TRBJ2-5, with TRBD2 identical over 8 bases. CDR3 protein: CASSPHPGGGGETQYF. The CDR3 DNA reads as TGTGCCAGCAGCCCCCACCCGGGGGGGGGTGGGGAGACCCAGTACTTC.